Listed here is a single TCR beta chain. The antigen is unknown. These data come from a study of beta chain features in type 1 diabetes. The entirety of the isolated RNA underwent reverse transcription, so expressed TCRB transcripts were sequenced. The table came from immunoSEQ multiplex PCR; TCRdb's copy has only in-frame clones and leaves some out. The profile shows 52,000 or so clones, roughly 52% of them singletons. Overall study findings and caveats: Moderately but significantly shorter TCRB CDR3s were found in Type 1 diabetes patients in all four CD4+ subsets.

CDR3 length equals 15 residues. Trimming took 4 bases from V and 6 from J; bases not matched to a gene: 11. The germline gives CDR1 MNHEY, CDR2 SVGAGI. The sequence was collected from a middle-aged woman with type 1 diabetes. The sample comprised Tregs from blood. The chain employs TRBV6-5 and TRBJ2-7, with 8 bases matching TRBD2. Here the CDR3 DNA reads TGTGCCAGCAGTTCTTGGTCGCGGGGGGCCGTCGAGCAGTACTTC. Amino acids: CASSSWSRGAVEQYF.